This is a list of T cell receptor beta chains from one sample in a study of blood T cell repertoires in COVID-19. Profiled with immunoSEQ multiplex PCR; TCRdb holds only in-frame clones, not every one. The sample lists some 220,000 clones, around 85% seen once, with approximately 2.4% in the top ten. The sequenced sample consisted of peripheral blood. These receptors were collected from a woman in her seventies with COVID-19, enrolled during active disease. Both conserved end residues are part of each CDR3. The D gene is left open where the match is weak. Rows give clone size only sometimes, using once, few, many, or a class for an expanded clone.

CASSPTGGWTGELFF	TGCGCCAGCAGCCCTACAGGAGGGTGGACCGGGGAGCTGTTTTTT	.	.	TRBJ2-2	TRBV5-1
CASSPGHPETQYF	TGTGCCAGCAGTCCGGGACACCCAGAGACCCAGTACTTC	.	.	TRBJ2-5	TRBV12-3/TRBV12-4
CASSLQLQGRGEAFF	TGTGCCAGCAGCTTACAATTACAGGGCAGGGGTGAAGCTTTCTTT	.	.	TRBJ1-1	TRBV11-1
CASLGRPTSGNTIYF	TGTGCCAGCTTGGGCCGTCCTACCTCTGGAAACACCATATATTTT	.	.	TRBJ1-3	TRBV6-5
CASSRTANYGYTF	TGTGCCAGCAGTAGGACAGCTAACTATGGCTACACCTTC	.	.	TRBJ1-2	TRBV12-3/TRBV12-4
CASSILDRASNTQYF	TGTGCCAGTAGTATTTTGGACAGGGCGAGTAATACGCAGTATTTT	TRBD1	.	TRBJ2-3	TRBV19
CASSLVSTAYYEQYF	TGTGCCAGCAGTTTGGTCTCGACAGCCTACTACGAGCAGTACTTC	.	once	TRBJ2-7	TRBV6-2/TRBV6-3
CASSFHQGEAFF	TGTGCCAGCAGTTTTCATCAGGGCGAAGCTTTCTTT	.	.	TRBJ1-1	TRBV12-3/TRBV12-4
CASTGERFGGYTF	TGTGCCAGCACAGGGGAAAGGTTCGGTGGCTACACCTTC	.	.	TRBJ1-2	TRBV6-5
CASSQEEGASYGYTF	TGCGCCAGCAGCCAAGAAGAGGGGGCCAGCTATGGCTACACCTTC	TRBD1	.	TRBJ1-2	TRBV4-3
CASSPGYNQPQHF	TGTGCCAGCAGCCCGGGGTACAATCAGCCCCAGCATTTT	.	.	TRBJ1-5	TRBV14
CAISGDRGGHEQYF	TGTGCCATCAGTGGGGACAGGGGGGGTCACGAGCAGTACTTC	TRBD1	.	TRBJ2-7	TRBV10-3
CASSYRTGGFTEAFF	TGTGCCAGCAGCTACAGAACAGGGGGCTTTACTGAAGCTTTCTTT	TRBD1	.	TRBJ1-1	TRBV7-9
CASSLGVGIGNQPQHF	TGTGCCAGCAGCCTAGGCGTGGGCATCGGCAATCAGCCCCAGCATTTT	.	.	TRBJ1-5	TRBV7-9
CASSGRTVTYEQYF	TGTGCCAGCAGTGGGCGGACTGTCACTTACGAGCAGTACTTC	.	.	TRBJ2-7	TRBV2
CATGGTYNEQFF	TGTGCCACCGGCGGAACCTACAATGAGCAGTTCTTC	.	.	TRBJ2-1	TRBV15
CASRTRGSSSPLHF	TGTGCCAGCAGAACCAGGGGGTCGAGTTCACCCCTCCACTTT	TRBD1	.	TRBJ1-6	TRBV11-3
CASSPQAGGPETQYF	TGCGCCAGCAGCCCACAGGCGGGGGGGCCGGAGACCCAGTACTTC	TRBD2	.	TRBJ2-5	TRBV5-1
CASSLRSGLPYEQYF	TGTGCCAGCAGCTTACGAAGCGGGTTACCCTACGAGCAGTACTTC	.	.	TRBJ2-7	TRBV7-2
CASKRQSSYNSPLHF	TGTGCCAGCAAGAGACAGAGCTCCTATAATTCACCCCTCCACTTT	.	.	TRBJ1-6	TRBV11-3
CASSLGGTNEKLFF	TGTGCCAGCAGCTTAGGGGGAACTAATGAAAAACTGTTTTTT	.	once	TRBJ1-4	TRBV5-4
CASSLVRALPAGSHEQYF	TGTGCCAGCAGCTTGGTCCGGGCCCTTCCCGCGGGGAGCCACGAGCAGTACTTC	.	once	TRBJ2-7	TRBV5-6
CASSLVSGRATDTQYF	TGTGCCAGCAGCTTGGTTAGCGGGAGGGCCACAGATACGCAGTATTTT	TRBD2	.	TRBJ2-3	TRBV7-8
CASSLSGRGGASYEQYF	TGTGCCAGCAGCTTATCCGGTCGCGGGGGGGCTTCTTACGAGCAGTACTTC	TRBD2	.	TRBJ2-7	TRBV13
CRRGTPTSPNYGYTF	TGCAGGCGGGGGACTCCCACCTCCCCGAACTATGGCTACACCTTC	.	few	TRBJ1-2	TRBV29-1
CASSLGGQGGLNEKLFF	TGCGCCAGCAGCTTGGGAGGGCAAGGCGGTCTTAATGAAAAACTGTTTTTT	.	.	TRBJ1-4	TRBV5-1
CAISGGTGWAYEQYF	TGTGCCATCAGTGGGGGAACAGGGTGGGCCTACGAGCAGTACTTC	.	.	TRBJ2-7	TRBV10-3
CASSEVYGGVVEQYF	TGTGCCAGCAGTGAGGTTTATGGCGGGGTTGTCGAGCAGTACTTC	.	.	TRBJ2-7	TRBV6-1
CASSQGGGGEKLFF	TGTGCCAGCAGCCAAGGGGGGGGAGGTGAAAAACTGTTTTTT	.	.	TRBJ1-4	TRBV3-1/TRBV3-2
CASRDYLSTDTQYF	TGTGCCAGCAGAGACTACCTTAGCACAGATACGCAGTATTTT	.	.	TRBJ2-3	TRBV2
CASSQTGSGELFF	TGTGCCAGCAGCCAGACAGGGAGCGGGGAGCTGTTTTTT	TRBD1	.	TRBJ2-2	TRBV6-6
CASSAGRGPSTDTQYF	TGCGCCAGCAGTGCCGGCAGGGGGCCTAGCACAGATACGCAGTATTTT	TRBD1	.	TRBJ2-3	TRBV5-1
CASSPGAKRSYNEQFF	TGTGCCAGCTCACCAGGAGCGAAACGCTCCTACAATGAGCAGTTCTTC	.	.	TRBJ2-1	TRBV18
CASSPPTGSPQIQYF	TGTGCCAGCAGCCCACCCACGGGGTCTCCCCAGATTCAGTACTTC	.	.	TRBJ2-4	TRBV11-3
CASSVDLSGTTMSEQYF	TGTGCCAGCAGCGTCGACCTTAGCGGGACTACCATGAGTGAGCAGTACTTC	TRBD2	.	TRBJ2-7	TRBV9
CASSERGGLDTEAFF	TGTGCCAGCAGTGAACGTGGCGGGCTGGACACTGAAGCTTTCTTT	.	.	TRBJ1-1	TRBV2
CSVVAISDTQYF	TGCAGCGTTGTAGCAATTTCGGATACGCAGTATTTT	.	.	TRBJ2-3	TRBV29-1